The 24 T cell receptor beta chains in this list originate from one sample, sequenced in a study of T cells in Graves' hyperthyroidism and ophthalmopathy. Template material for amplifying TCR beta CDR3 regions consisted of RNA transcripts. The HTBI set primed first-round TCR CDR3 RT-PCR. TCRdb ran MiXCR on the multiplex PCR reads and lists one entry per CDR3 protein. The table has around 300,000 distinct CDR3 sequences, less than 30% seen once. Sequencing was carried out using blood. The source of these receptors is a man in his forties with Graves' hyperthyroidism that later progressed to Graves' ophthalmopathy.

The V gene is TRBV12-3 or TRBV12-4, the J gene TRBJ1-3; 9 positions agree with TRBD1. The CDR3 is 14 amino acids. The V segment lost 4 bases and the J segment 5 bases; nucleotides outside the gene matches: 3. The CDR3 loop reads CASSSGQGRNTIYF. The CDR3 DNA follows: TGTGCCAGCAGTTCGGGACAGGGTAGAAACACCATATATTTT.

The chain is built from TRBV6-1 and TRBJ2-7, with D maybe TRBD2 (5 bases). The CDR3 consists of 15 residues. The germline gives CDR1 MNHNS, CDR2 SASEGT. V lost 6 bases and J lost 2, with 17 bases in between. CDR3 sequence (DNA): TGTGCCAGCAGCACCAGCGGCGGGCGTACCTACGAGCAGTACTTC. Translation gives CASSTSGGRTYEQYF.

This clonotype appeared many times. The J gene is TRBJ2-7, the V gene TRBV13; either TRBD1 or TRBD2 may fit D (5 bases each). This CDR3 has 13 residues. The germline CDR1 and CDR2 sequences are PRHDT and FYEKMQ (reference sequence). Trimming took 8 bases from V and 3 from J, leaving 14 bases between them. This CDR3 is CASATGRLYEQYF. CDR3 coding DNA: TGTGCCAGCGCTACGGGACGGCTCTACGAGCAGTACTTC.

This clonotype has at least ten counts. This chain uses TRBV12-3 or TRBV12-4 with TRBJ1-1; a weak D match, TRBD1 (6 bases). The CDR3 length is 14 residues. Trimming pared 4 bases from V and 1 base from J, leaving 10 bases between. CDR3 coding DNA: TGTGCCAGCAGTTCGATGACAGGGAACACTGAAGCTTTCTTT. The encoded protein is CASSSMTGNTEAFF.

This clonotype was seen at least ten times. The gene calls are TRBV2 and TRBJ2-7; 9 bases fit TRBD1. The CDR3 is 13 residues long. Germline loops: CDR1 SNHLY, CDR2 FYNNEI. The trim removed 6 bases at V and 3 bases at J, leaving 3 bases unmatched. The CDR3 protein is CASSGQGNYEQYF. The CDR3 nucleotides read TGTGCCAGCAGCGGACAGGGGAACTACGAGCAGTACTTC.

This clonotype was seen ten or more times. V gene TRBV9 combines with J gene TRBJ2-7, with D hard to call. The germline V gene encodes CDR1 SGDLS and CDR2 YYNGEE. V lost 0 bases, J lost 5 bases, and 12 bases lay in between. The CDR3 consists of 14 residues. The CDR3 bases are TGTGCCAGCAGCGTAGTTCCGGAAGCCCACGAGCAGTACTTC. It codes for CASSVVPEAHEQYF. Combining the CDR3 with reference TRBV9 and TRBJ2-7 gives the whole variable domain DSGVTQTPKHLITATGQRVTLRCSPRSGDLSVYWYQQSLDQGLQFLIQYYNGEERAKGNILERFSAQQFPDLHSELNLSSLELGDSALYFCASSVVPEAHEQYFGPGTRLTVT.

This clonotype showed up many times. In DNA, the CDR3 is TGTGCCAGCAGCAGGCGGGGCACACTCACCTATGGCTACACCTTC. Translating gives CASSRRGTLTYGYTF. The chain carries TRBV5-8 and TRBJ1-2, with D perhaps TRBD1 (5 bases). This CDR3 has 15 amino acids. Trimming took 4 bases from V and 4 from J, leaving 17 bases between them. The germline gives CDR1 SGHTS, CDR2 YDEGEE.

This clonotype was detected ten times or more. DNA for the CDR3: TGCAGTGCTAGAGACAACAGGGGTACTGAAGCTTTCTTT. Amino acids: CSARDNRGTEAFF. The rearrangement joins TRBV20-1 to TRBJ1-1; TRBD1 aligns across 7 bases. From germline, CDR1 is DFQATT and CDR2 SNEGSKA (reference sequence). The CDR3 spans 13 residues. V shed 0 bases and J 5 bases; nucleotides not matched to a gene: 3.

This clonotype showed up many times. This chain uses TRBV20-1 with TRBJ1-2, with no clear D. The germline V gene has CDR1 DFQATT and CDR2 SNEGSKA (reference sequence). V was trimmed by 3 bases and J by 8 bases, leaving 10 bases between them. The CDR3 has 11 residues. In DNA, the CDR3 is TGCAGTGCTAGCCGTACAGTCGGCTACACCTTC. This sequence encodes CSASRTVGYTF.

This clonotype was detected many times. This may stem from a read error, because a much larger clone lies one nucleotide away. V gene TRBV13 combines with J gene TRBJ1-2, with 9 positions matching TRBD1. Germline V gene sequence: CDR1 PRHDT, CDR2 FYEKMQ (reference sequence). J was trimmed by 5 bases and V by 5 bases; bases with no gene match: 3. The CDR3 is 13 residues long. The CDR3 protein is CASSPGTGYGYTF. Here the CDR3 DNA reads TGTGCCAGCAGCCCCGGGACAGGGTATGGCTACACCTTC. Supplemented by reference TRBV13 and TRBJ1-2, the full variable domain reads AAGVIQSPRHLIKEKRETATLKCYPIPRHDTVYWYQQGPGQDPQFLISFYEKMQSDKGSIPDRFSAQQFSDYHSELNMSSLELGDSALYFCASSPGTGYGYTFGSGTRLTVV.

This chain's CDR3 is CASSSWSSYEQYF. For the CDR3, the DNA is TGTGCCAGCAGTTCGTGGAGCTCCTACGAGCAGTACTTC. J is TRBJ2-7 and V is TRBV6-2 or TRBV6-3; D is ambiguous. The CDR3 spans 13 residues. CDR1 MNHEY and CDR2 SVGEGT come from the germline V gene. The V end was cut by 4 bases, the J end by 0 bases, with 7 bases between.

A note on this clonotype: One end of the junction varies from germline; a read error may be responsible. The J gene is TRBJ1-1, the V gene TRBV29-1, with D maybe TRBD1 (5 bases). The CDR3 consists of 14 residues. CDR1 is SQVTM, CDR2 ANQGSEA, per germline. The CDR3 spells CSVDSGWGNTEASF. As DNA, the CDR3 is TGCAGCGTCGACTCAGGGTGGGGGAACACTGAAGCTTCCTTT.

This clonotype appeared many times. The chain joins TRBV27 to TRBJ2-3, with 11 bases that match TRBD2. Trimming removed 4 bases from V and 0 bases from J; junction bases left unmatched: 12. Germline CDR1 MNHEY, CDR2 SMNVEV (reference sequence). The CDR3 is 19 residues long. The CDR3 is CASSWLQTGTSGSTDTQYF. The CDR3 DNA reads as TGTGCCAGCAGTTGGCTACAAACCGGGACTAGCGGTAGCACAGATACGCAGTATTTT.

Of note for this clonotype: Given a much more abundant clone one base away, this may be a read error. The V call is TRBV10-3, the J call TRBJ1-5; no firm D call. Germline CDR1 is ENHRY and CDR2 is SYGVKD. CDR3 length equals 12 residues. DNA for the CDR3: TGTGCCATCGGTGACGGCAATCAGCCCCAGCATTTT. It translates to CAIGDGNQPQHF.

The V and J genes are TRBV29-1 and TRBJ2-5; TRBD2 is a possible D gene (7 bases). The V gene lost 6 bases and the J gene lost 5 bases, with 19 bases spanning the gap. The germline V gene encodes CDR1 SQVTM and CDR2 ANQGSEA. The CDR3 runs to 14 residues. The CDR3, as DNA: TGCAGCGTATTACCTTCCGGGGGGCAGGAGACCCAGTACTTC. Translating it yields CSVLPSGGQETQYF.

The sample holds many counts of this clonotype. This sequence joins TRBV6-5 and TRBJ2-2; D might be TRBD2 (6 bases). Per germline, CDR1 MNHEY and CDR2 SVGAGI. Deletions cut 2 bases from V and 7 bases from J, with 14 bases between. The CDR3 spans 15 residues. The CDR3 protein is CASSYRGGSDGELFF. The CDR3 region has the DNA TGTGCCAGCAGTTACCGTGGAGGGAGTGACGGGGAGCTGTTTTTT.

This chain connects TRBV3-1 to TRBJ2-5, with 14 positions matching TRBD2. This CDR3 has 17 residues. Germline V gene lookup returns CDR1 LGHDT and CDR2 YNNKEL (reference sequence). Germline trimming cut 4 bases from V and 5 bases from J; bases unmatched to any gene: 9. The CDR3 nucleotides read TGTGCCAGCAGCCGAAGAGGACTAGCGGGAGGTTCTGAGACCCAGTACTTC. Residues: CASSRRGLAGGSETQYF.

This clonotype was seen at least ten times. The CDR3 coding sequence is TGTGCCAGCAGTTACCGAGGGACAGGGTTAAGGACCGGGGAGCTGTTTTTT. Translation: CASSYRGTGLRTGELFF. This sequence joins TRBV6-5 and TRBJ2-2; TRBD1 agrees at 9 bases. Germline values: CDR1 MNHEY, CDR2 SVGAGI. The CDR3 totals 17 residues. J was trimmed by 5 bases and V by 2 bases; bases with no gene match: 9.

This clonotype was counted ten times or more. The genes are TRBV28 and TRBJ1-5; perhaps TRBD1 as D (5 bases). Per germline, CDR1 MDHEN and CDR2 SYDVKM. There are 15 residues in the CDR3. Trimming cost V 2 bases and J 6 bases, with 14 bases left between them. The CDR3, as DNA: TGTGCCAGCAGTTTAGTCCCAGGGCTTCTTCAGCCCCAGCATTTT. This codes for CASSLVPGLLQPQHF.

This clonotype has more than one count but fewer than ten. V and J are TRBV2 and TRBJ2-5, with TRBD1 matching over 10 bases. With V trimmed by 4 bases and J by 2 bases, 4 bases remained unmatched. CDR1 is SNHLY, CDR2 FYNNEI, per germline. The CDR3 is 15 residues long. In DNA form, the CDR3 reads TGTGCCAGCAGTGTCCGGGACAGGGGACAAGAGACCCAGTACTTC. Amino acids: CASSVRDRGQETQYF.

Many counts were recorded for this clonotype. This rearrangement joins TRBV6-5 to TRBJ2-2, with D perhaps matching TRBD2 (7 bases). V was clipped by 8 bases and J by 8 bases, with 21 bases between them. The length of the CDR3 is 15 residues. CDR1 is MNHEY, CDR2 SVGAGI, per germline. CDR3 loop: CASFWGAGLRGELFF. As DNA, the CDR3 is TGTGCCAGCTTCTGGGGGGCGGGACTAAGGGGGGAGCTGTTTTTT.

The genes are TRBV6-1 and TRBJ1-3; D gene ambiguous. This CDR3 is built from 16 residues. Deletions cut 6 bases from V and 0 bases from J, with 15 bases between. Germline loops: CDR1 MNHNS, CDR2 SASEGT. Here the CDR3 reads CASRNFGLSSGNTIYF. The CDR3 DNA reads TGTGCCAGCAGGAACTTCGGTCTCTCCTCTGGAAACACCATATATTTT.

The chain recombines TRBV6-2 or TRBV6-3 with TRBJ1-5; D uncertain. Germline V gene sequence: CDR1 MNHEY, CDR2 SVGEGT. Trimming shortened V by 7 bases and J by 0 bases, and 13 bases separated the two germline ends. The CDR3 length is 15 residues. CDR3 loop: CASKLDGSSNQPQHF. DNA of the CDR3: TGTGCCAGCAAATTAGACGGATCTAGCAATCAGCCCCAGCATTTT.

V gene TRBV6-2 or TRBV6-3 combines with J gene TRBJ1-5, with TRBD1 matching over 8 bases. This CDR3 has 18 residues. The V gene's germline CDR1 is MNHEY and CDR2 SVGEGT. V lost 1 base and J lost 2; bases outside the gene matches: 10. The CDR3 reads CASSYLSRGRGGNQPQHF. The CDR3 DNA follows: TGTGCCAGCAGTTACTTGTCCAGGGGGCGCGGGGGCAATCAGCCCCAGCATTTT.